The 32 T cell receptor beta chains below were found in one sample sequenced in a study of OX40 agonist ivuxolimab in advanced cancers. Assay used: immunoSEQ multiplex PCR; TCRdb lists only in-frame clones, some missing. The table includes about 61,000 clones, roughly nine tenths detected once. The sample in question was CD4+ or CD8+ T cells sorted from blood, obtained in a trial of the OX40 agonist ivuxolimab. The receptor source for this set is an adult with an advanced solid tumor such as melanoma, head and neck, liver or kidney cancer.

The V gene is TRBV6-6, the J gene TRBJ1-1; a possible D gene is TRBD1 (6 bases). Germline V gives CDR1 MNHNY, CDR2 SVGAGI (reference sequence). CDR3 length equals 13 residues. V gave up 5 bases and J gave up 1 base, with 8 bases separating them. The CDR3 nucleotides read TGTGCCAGCAGTCGGGACAAGAACACTGAAGCTTTCTTT. Translating gives CASSRDKNTEAFF.

The chain uses TRBV15 and TRBJ2-1, with 16 bases fitting TRBD2. The CDR3 consists of 16 residues. The germline V gene has CDR1 LNHNV and CDR2 YYDKDF (reference sequence). V shed 4 bases and J 5 bases; nucleotides not matched to a gene: 2. The CDR3 sequence: CATSTGLAGGDNEQFF. CDR3 nucleotides: TGTGCCACCAGCACGGGACTAGCGGGGGGGGACAATGAGCAGTTCTTC.

The sample holds one count of this clone. V and J are TRBV7-9 and TRBJ2-1; 9 nucleotides match TRBD1. V lost 5 bases and J lost 8; bases outside the gene matches: 4. The CDR3 runs 13 residues. Germline CDR1 reads SEHNR; CDR2 reads FQNEAQ (reference sequence). The chain's CDR3 is CASSPGTGYEQFF. The CDR3, as DNA: TGTGCCAGCAGCCCCGGGACAGGGTATGAGCAGTTCTTC. Supplemented by reference TRBV7-9 and TRBJ2-1, the full variable domain reads DTGVSQNPRHKITKRGQNVTFRCDPISEHNRLYWYRQTLGQGPEFLTYFQNEAQLEKSRLLSDRFSAERPKGSFSTLEIQRTEQGDSAMYLCASSPGTGYEQFFGPGTRLTVL.

The chain is built from TRBV19 and TRBJ2-2; D gene ambiguous. The V end was cut by 1 base, the J end by 3 bases, with 3 bases between. Germline V gene lookup returns CDR1 LNHDA and CDR2 SQIVND (reference sequence). The CDR3 loop spans 13 amino acids. CDR3 sequence reads: CASSIVDTGELFF. As DNA, the CDR3 is TGTGCCAGTAGTATAGTCGACACCGGGGAGCTGTTTTTT.

The V gene is TRBV2, the J gene TRBJ1-2, with D perhaps matching TRBD1 (6 bases). V lost 3 bases and J 6 bases, leaving 23 bases between the germline ends. Per germline, CDR1 SNHLY and CDR2 FYNNEI. The CDR3 loop spans 17 amino acids. CDR3 protein: CASSDSDSANSINGYTF. The CDR3 DNA reads TGTGCCAGCAGTGATTCGGACAGCGCTAATTCCATCAATGGCTACACCTTC.

V and J are TRBV11-2 and TRBJ1-2; unclear D gene. V lost 6 bases, J lost 3 bases, and 8 bases lay in between. The CDR3 runs 12 residues. Germline CDR1 and CDR2: SGHAT and FQNNGV. The CDR3 DNA reads as TGTGCCAGCAGGTCGACGGACTATGGCTACACCTTC. It codes for CASRSTDYGYTF. Combining the CDR3 with reference TRBV11-2 and TRBJ1-2 gives the whole variable domain EAGVAQSPRYKIIEKRQSVAFWCNPISGHATLYWYQQILGQGPKLLIQFQNNGVVDDSQLPKDRFSAERLKGVDSTLKIQPAKLEDSAVYLCASRSTDYGYTFGSGTRLTVV.

The V call is TRBV19, the J call TRBJ2-5, with D perhaps TRBD1 (6 bases). CDR3 length: 17 amino acids. The germline V gene has CDR1 LNHDA and CDR2 SQIVND (reference sequence). V lost 5 bases, J lost 0 bases, and 19 bases lay in between. CDR3 in amino acids: CASSLVRDTPYQETQYF. Written as DNA, the CDR3 is TGTGCCAGTAGTCTAGTCCGGGACACGCCGTACCAAGAGACCCAGTACTTC.

In its sample, this clone was seen a few times. The chain combines TRBV7-6 with TRBJ2-7; the D gene is possibly TRBD2 (5 bases). Germline V gene sequence: CDR1 SGHVS, CDR2 FNYEAQ. This CDR3 spans 13 amino acids. V was shortened by 7 bases and J by 1 base, with 11 bases between the two germline ends. CDR3 sequence: CASTSSGSYEQYF. As DNA, the CDR3 is TGTGCCAGCACCTCGTCGGGGTCCTACGAGCAGTACTTC. Together with reference TRBV7-6 and TRBJ2-7, the CDR3 gives the full variable domain: GAGVSQSPRYKVTKRGQDVALRCDPISGHVSLYWYRQALGQGPEFLTYFNYEAQQDKSGLPNDRFSAERPEGSISTLTIQRTEQRDSAMYRCASTSSGSYEQYFGPGTRLTVT.

The chain links TRBV5-1 to TRBJ2-1, with TRBD2 matching over 8 bases. The CDR3 is 15 residues long. V trimming: 5 bases; J trimming: 8 bases; junction bases outside the gene matches: 12. Per germline, CDR1 SGHRS and CDR2 YFSETQ. The CDR3 loop reads CASRFEVAGMDEQFF. CDR3 in DNA: TGCGCCAGCAGGTTCGAGGTAGCGGGGATGGATGAGCAGTTCTTC.

The genes are TRBV27 and TRBJ2-5, with 8 bases matching TRBD1. The CDR3 is 15 residues long. CDR1 and CDR2 from the germline V gene are MNHEY and SMNVEV (reference sequence). With 5 bases clipped from V and 5 bases from J, the junction kept 10 bases outside the gene matches. In nucleotides, the CDR3 is TGTGCCAGCAGTCCAATCGACAGGACAGGGGAGACCCAGTACTTC. Its translation: CASSPIDRTGETQYF.

This chain joins TRBV2 and TRBJ1-6; D gene ambiguous. The CDR3 covers 15 residues. Trimming left V 5 bases short and J 7 bases short, with 15 bases between. The V gene's germline CDR1 is SNHLY and CDR2 FYNNEI. CDR3: CASSMSEETNSPLHF. For the CDR3, the DNA is TGTGCCAGCAGTATGTCGGAGGAGACCAATTCACCCCTCCACTTT.

The chain links TRBV27 to TRBJ2-1, with 7 bases lining up with TRBD2. CDR3 length: 16 residues. In germline, CDR1 is MNHEY, CDR2 SMNVEV (reference sequence). After removal of 0 bases from V and 1 base from J, the junction contained 3 bases not matched to a gene. CDR3 in DNA: TGTGCCAGCAGTTTATCTAATAGCGGGTCCTACAATGAGCAGTTCTTC. This codes for CASSLSNSGSYNEQFF.

This clone was counted a few times. The chain is built from TRBV6-5 and TRBJ2-2, with no clear D. CDR1 is MNHEY and CDR2 is SVGAGI in the germline V gene. This CDR3 has 14 amino acids. The V end lost 0 bases, the J end lost 4 bases, and 6 bases lay between the germline ends. In nucleotides, the CDR3 is TGTGCCAGCAGTTACTCGAGGAGCACCGGGGAGCTGTTTTTT. This codes for CASSYSRSTGELFF.

This rearrangement joins TRBV11-2 to TRBJ1-5; 11 nucleotides align to TRBD1. Germline-derived CDR1 and CDR2 are SGHAT and FQNNGV. The CDR3 extends over 15 amino acids. Trimming at V came to 1 base and at J to 9 bases, leaving 5 bases not matched to a gene. CDR3 amino acids: CASSLGTGGVWPQHF. The CDR3, as DNA: TGTGCCAGCAGCTTAGGGACAGGGGGCGTCTGGCCCCAGCATTTT.

The rearrangement uses TRBV29-1 and TRBJ1-2; no reliable D call. Trimming shortened V by 6 bases and J by 7 bases, and 12 bases separated the two germline ends. The CDR3 is 11 amino acids. Germline-derived CDR1 and CDR2 are SQVTM and ANQGSEA. The CDR3 nucleotides read TGCAGCGTCCCACGGCCGAGTGGCTACACCTTC. Translating gives CSVPRPSGYTF.

The V call is TRBV4-2, the J call TRBJ1-2; possible D gene TRBD1, 6 bases. Germline CDR1 LGHNA, CDR2 YNFKEQ. This CDR3 spans 17 amino acids. V lost 0 bases, J lost 0 bases, and 14 bases lay in between. DNA of the CDR3: TGTGCCAGCAGCCAAGATTCGATGACAGGAGCTAACTATGGCTACACCTTC. Residues: CASSQDSMTGANYGYTF.

This chain's CDR3 is CATSSSAKSPLHF. CDR3 coding DNA: TGTGCCACCAGCAGTTCTGCCAAGTCACCCCTCCACTTT. This chain connects TRBV15 to TRBJ1-6, with D unresolved. In germline, CDR1 is LNHNV, CDR2 YYDKDF (reference sequence). CDR3 length: 13 residues. The V and J ends lost 3 bases and 10 bases respectively, with 10 bases between them.

This clone has only one observation. This chain connects TRBV5-4 to TRBJ1-4, with D hard to call. V dropped 0 bases and J dropped 5 bases, with 5 bases sitting between them. CDR1 and CDR2 from the germline V gene are SGHNT and YYREEE (reference sequence). The CDR3 is 13 residues long. The CDR3, as DNA: TGTGCCAGCAGCTTGGGAGAGAATGAAAAACTGTTTTTT. Translation gives CASSLGENEKLFF.

This clone was detected once. J is TRBJ1-2 and V is TRBV12-5; 8 bases align to TRBD1. The germline gives CDR1 LGHNT, CDR2 FRNRAP. V trimming: 4 bases; J trimming: 4 bases; junction bases outside the gene matches: 20. The CDR3 runs to 19 residues. CDR3 nucleotide sequence: TGTGCTAGTGGTTCCCTAACCGGGACCGCAGGGGGCGACGTCTATGGCTACACCTTC. Translation gives CASGSLTGTAGGDVYGYTF.

This chain uses TRBV25-1 with TRBJ2-7; the D is unclear. The CDR3 has 12 residues. The V and J ends lost 5 bases and 0 bases respectively, with 5 bases between them. Germline-derived CDR1 and CDR2 are MGHDK and SYGVNS. The DNA of the CDR3 is TGTGCCAGCAGTTACAGCTCCTACGAGCAGTACTTC. Its translation is CASSYSSYEQYF.

This chain joins TRBV19 and TRBJ1-1; D may be TRBD1 (5 bases). CDR3 length: 15 residues. The germline gives CDR1 LNHDA, CDR2 SQIVND (reference sequence). The V and J ends lost 3 bases and 5 bases respectively, with 16 bases between them. CDR3 residues: CASSMGGESWTEAFF. In DNA form, the CDR3 reads TGTGCCAGTAGTATGGGGGGGGAGAGTTGGACTGAAGCTTTCTTT.

The V and J genes are TRBV14 and TRBJ2-5; D unresolved. The V gene's germline CDR1 is SGHDN and CDR2 FVKESK. The germline V and J ends were trimmed by 2 bases and 7 bases, with 5 bases remaining between them. This CDR3 is 11 amino acids long. CDR3 nucleotide sequence: TGTGCCAGCAGCCAATTTGTGACCCAGTACTTC. It translates to CASSQFVTQYF.

This chain connects TRBV27 to TRBJ2-5; D is perhaps TRBD1 or TRBD2 (5 bases each). The germline V gene has CDR1 MNHEY and CDR2 SMNVEV (reference sequence). The V end was cut by 2 bases, the J end by 5 bases, with 24 bases between. The CDR3 is made up of 18 amino acids. The CDR3 here is CASSLKGALRGDGETQYF. CDR3 in DNA: TGTGCCAGCAGTTTAAAAGGAGCTCTCCGGGGCGATGGGGAGACCCAGTACTTC.

Only one count was recorded for this clone. V is TRBV5-5 and J is TRBJ2-7; 7 bases map to TRBD2. The CDR3 totals 17 residues. The junction had 15 bases not matched to a gene; V was cut back by 4 bases and J by 2 bases. CDR1 is SGHKS, CDR2 YYEKEE, per germline (reference sequence). The CDR3 region is CASSLILGGQGTYEQYF. CDR3 bases: TGTGCCAGCAGCCTGATCTTGGGAGGGCAAGGGACCTACGAGCAGTACTTC.

J is TRBJ1-6 and V is TRBV6-6, with 7 positions matching TRBD1. Trimming took 5 bases from V and 4 from J; bases not matched to a gene: 8. The CDR3 totals 16 residues. Per germline, CDR1 MNHNY and CDR2 SVGAGI (reference sequence). CDR3 loop: CASSQTSTGYNSPLHF. CDR3 in DNA: TGTGCCAGCAGTCAAACCTCGACAGGGTATAATTCACCCCTCCACTTT.

J is TRBJ2-7 and V is TRBV13; either TRBD1 or TRBD2 may supply D (5 bases each). Germline CDR1 PRHDT, CDR2 FYEKMQ (reference sequence). The CDR3 sequence is 13 residues long. The V gene lost 4 bases and the J gene lost 6 bases, with 13 bases spanning the gap. The CDR3 protein is CASSWGRPGEQYF. DNA of the CDR3: TGTGCCAGCAGCTGGGGACGGCCGGGCGAGCAGTACTTC.

The V and J genes are TRBV19 and TRBJ2-3; TRBD2 aligns across 7 bases. This CDR3 contains 16 residues. V gave up 0 bases and J gave up 2 bases; unmatched junction bases: 5. Germline V gene lookup returns CDR1 LNHDA and CDR2 SQIVND (reference sequence). CDR3 region: CASSIDRSGTTDTQYF. Written as DNA, the CDR3 is TGTGCCAGTAGTATAGACCGAAGCGGGACCACAGATACGCAGTATTTT. The whole variable domain, remainder taken from reference TRBV19 and TRBJ2-3, is DGGITQSPKYLFRKEGQNVTLSCEQNLNHDAMYWYRQDPGQGLRLIYYSQIVNDFQKGDIAEGYSVSREKKESFPLTVTSAQKNPTAFYLCASSIDRSGTTDTQYFGPGTRLTVL.

This clone was recorded once. Here the CDR3 reads CASSYKGYYGYTF. As DNA, the CDR3 is TGTGCCAGCAGTTACAAGGGCTACTATGGCTACACCTTC. The rearrangement joins TRBV6-5 to TRBJ1-2; no clear D gene. The germline V and J ends were trimmed by 2 bases and 3 bases, with 7 bases remaining between them. This CDR3 is 13 amino acids long. The germline V gene encodes CDR1 MNHEY and CDR2 SVGAGI.

This clone was recorded once. The gene calls are TRBV29-1 and TRBJ1-2; no reliable D call. With 0 bases removed from V and 2 bases from J, the gap between germline ends came to 13 bases. Germline loops: CDR1 SQVTM, CDR2 ANQGSEA. The CDR3 consists of 15 residues. Here the CDR3 reads CSVEDQASLNYGYTF. Written as DNA, the CDR3 is TGCAGCGTTGAAGATCAGGCGTCCCTAAACTATGGCTACACCTTC.

This clone was recorded once. The rearrangement joins TRBV6-6 to TRBJ2-1; the D is unclear. Per the germline V gene, CDR1 is MNHNY and CDR2 is SVGAGI (reference sequence). Trimming left V 2 bases short and J 6 bases short, with 11 bases between. The CDR3 covers 14 residues. The CDR3 coding sequence is TGTGCCAGCAGTTACCTAGGTCCCCTCAATGAGCAGTTCTTC. It codes for CASSYLGPLNEQFF.

The chain links TRBV6-4 to TRBJ2-3; no clear D. Germline V gives CDR1 MRHNA, CDR2 SNTAGT. Between the trimmed V and J ends, which lost 0 bases and 3 bases, there was a span of 13 bases. CDR3 length: 16 amino acids. The CDR3 region has the DNA TGTGCCAGCAGTGACTCCCCTGGCTCCGGTACAGATACGCAGTATTTT. Its protein is CASSDSPGSGTDTQYF.

The chain employs TRBV27 and TRBJ2-2, with no clear D. The CDR3 loop spans 16 amino acids. V dropped 5 bases and J dropped 0 bases, with 13 bases sitting between them. Germline V lookup: CDR1 MNHEY, CDR2 SMNVEV (reference sequence). The CDR3 region has the DNA TGTGCCAGCAGTCTGCTCGGGCGAGCGAACACCGGGGAGCTGTTTTTT. Protein sequence: CASSLLGRANTGELFF.